Listed below are T cell receptor beta chains from one sample, sequenced in a study of breast tumors, draining lymph nodes, adjacent tissues. TCRdb recomputed calls from the multiplex PCR reads with MiXCR, one row per CDR3 protein. The data hold about 20,000 distinct CDR3 sequences, with 43% observed a single time. The sample comprised breast tumor tissue. All receptors derive from a female donor with breast cancer. Some clones in this sample may be carry-over from other donors' samples. Each CDR3 is given with its conserved first and last residue. The D gene is left open where the match is weak. Only some rows state a clone size, as once, few, many or a class for expanded clones.

CDR3 protein,CDR3 DNA,clone size,J gene,V gene,D gene
CASSLEGQGLYEQYF,TGTGCCAGCAGCTTGGAGGGACAGGGATTGTACGAGCAGTACTTC,few,TRBJ2-7,TRBV7-2,TRBD1
CASSYFGQGSRDEQYF,TGTGCCAGCAGTTACTTCGGACAGGGGAGCAGGGACGAGCAGTACTTC,many,TRBJ2-7,TRBV6-5,TRBD1
CASDPPANSYEQYF,TGTGCCAGCGACCCACCAGCTAACTCCTACGAGCAGTACTTC,many,TRBJ2-7,TRBV6-1,.
CSARDFRTSGSSYEQYF,TGCAGTGCTAGAGATTTTCGGACTAGCGGGAGTTCCTACGAGCAGTACTTC,.,TRBJ2-7,TRBV20-1,TRBD2
CASSLGAGGNTIYF,TGTGCCAGCAGCTTGGGGGCTGGCGGAAACACCATATATTTT,.,TRBJ1-3,TRBV7-2,.
CASSPTSGTYNEQFF,TGTGCCAGCTCACCGACTAGCGGGACTTACAATGAGCAGTTCTTC,many,TRBJ2-1,TRBV18,TRBD2
CATSRTRDGNEQFF,TGTGCCACCAGCAGAACGAGGGACGGCAATGAGCAGTTCTTC,.,TRBJ2-1,TRBV15,.
CASSPRRTANYGYTF,TGCGCCAGCAGCCCCAGGAGGACAGCTAACTATGGCTACACCTTC,.,TRBJ1-2,TRBV4-3,.
CASSESGTRGETQHF,TGCGCCAGCAGTGAGTCGGGGACTAGAGGGGAGACCCAGCATTTT,.,TRBJ1-5,TRBV10-2,.
CASSLGGPGRRSYGYTF,TGTGCCAGCAGCTTGGGGGGACCGGGCCGGCGGAGCTATGGCTACACCTTC,.,TRBJ1-2,TRBV5-4,.
CASTPVGYGATVLTF,TGTGCCAGCACCCCCGTTGGTTATGGGGCCACCGTCCTGACTTTC,.,TRBJ2-6,TRBV9,.
CASSLKRGGTRPGELFF,TGTGCCAGCAGCCTCAAGAGGGGGGGTACCCGTCCCGGGGAGCTGTTTTTT,.,TRBJ2-2,TRBV11-3,.
CAWSVGQSRGYAF,TGTGCCTGGAGTGTGGGGCAGAGTCGTGGCTACGCCTTC,.,TRBJ1-2,TRBV30,.
CSVEAADRGAGYTF,TGCAGCGTTGAAGCGGCGGACAGGGGTGCTGGCTACACCTTC,few,TRBJ1-2,TRBV29-1,TRBD1
CSASLPPGALSGNTIYF,TGCAGTGCTAGCCTCCCTCCCGGGGCCCTCTCTGGAAACACCATATATTTT,.,TRBJ1-3,TRBV20-1,.
CASSLGSYPTDTQYF,TGTGCCAGCAGCTTGGGGAGTTATCCGACAGATACGCAGTATTTT,.,TRBJ2-3,TRBV5-6,.
CAWSPGRYEQYF,TGTGCCTGGAGCCCAGGACGCTACGAGCAGTACTTC,many,TRBJ2-7,TRBV30,.
CASSKLGNPLVEQYF,TGTGCCAGCAGTAAACTCGGCAATCCCCTTGTCGAGCAGTACTTC,.,TRBJ2-7,TRBV11-1,.
CASSVRAGAGNTIYF,TGTGCCAGCAGTGTTCGGGCAGGGGCTGGAAACACCATATATTTT,.,TRBJ1-3,TRBV2,.
CASSPWTSGNSYNEQFF,TGTGCCAGCAGCCCTTGGACTAGCGGGAACTCCTACAATGAGCAGTTCTTC,.,TRBJ2-1,TRBV9,TRBD2
CASSLEEGTSGSGETQYF,TGTGCCAGCAGCTTAGAGGAGGGGACTAGCGGGAGTGGGGAGACCCAGTACTTC,.,TRBJ2-5,TRBV7-6,TRBD2
CASSEGAPLSYEQYF,TGTGCCAGCAGTGAAGGGGCCCCACTATCCTACGAGCAGTACTTC,.,TRBJ2-7,TRBV2,.
CSARGRASLSSNTQYF,TGCAGTGCTAGGGGTAGGGCCTCCCTCTCGTCGAATACGCAGTATTTT,medium-sized,TRBJ2-3,TRBV20-1,.
CSVTGTLPYEQYF,TGCAGCGTTACCGGGACTCTCCCCTACGAGCAGTACTTC,.,TRBJ2-7,TRBV29-1,.
CASSSEDSKNIQYF,TGTGCCAGCAGCTCGGAGGACAGCAAAAACATTCAGTACTTC,many,TRBJ2-4,TRBV5-5,.
CASSWGGAEQFF,TGTGCCAGCAGCTGGGGGGGGGCTGAGCAGTTCTTC,few,TRBJ2-1,TRBV11-3,.
CSARPLLPGIVNTEAFF,TGCAGTGCTCGACCACTCCTTCCAGGGATTGTGAACACTGAAGCTTTCTTT,many,TRBJ1-1,TRBV20-1,.
CSARLSFGTGNSPLHF,TGCAGTGCTAGGCTATCTTTCGGGACGGGGAATTCACCCCTCCACTTT,.,TRBJ1-6,TRBV20-1,.
CASSQGVAGGPEQYF,TGTGCCAGCAGCCAAGGAGTAGCGGGAGGGCCCGAGCAGTACTTC,many,TRBJ2-7,TRBV3-1,TRBD2
CASSVAPSGSGGETQYF,TGCGCCAGCAGCGTCGCGCCTAGCGGGAGCGGGGGGGAGACCCAGTACTTC,many,TRBJ2-5,TRBV5-1,TRBD2
CASSLAQGNDRFF,TGCGCCAGCAGCTTGGCTCAGGGCAATGACCGGTTCTTC,.,TRBJ2-1,TRBV5-1,.
CASSSDRLNYGYTF,TGTGCCAGCAGCTCGGACAGGCTTAACTATGGCTACACCTTC,medium-sized,TRBJ1-2,TRBV7-8,TRBD1
CASRTGNAEQFF,TGTGCCAGCAGAACAGGGAACGCTGAGCAGTTCTTC,.,TRBJ2-1,TRBV12-3/TRBV12-4,.
CASSRRLAGTDTQYF,TGTGCCAGTAGTAGGAGACTAGCGGGCACAGATACGCAGTATTTT,many,TRBJ2-3,TRBV19,TRBD2
CASSESGTPWETQYF,TGCGCCAGCAGTGAGTCGGGGACTCCGTGGGAGACCCAGTACTTC,.,TRBJ2-5,TRBV10-2,.
CASCAVNQPQHF,TGTGCCAGCTGCGCGGTGAATCAGCCCCAGCATTTT,.,TRBJ1-5,TRBV19,.
CASSVGRLAGGDRETQYF,TGTGCCAGCAGCGTAGGGCGACTAGCGGGAGGGGATCGAGAGACCCAGTACTTC,many,TRBJ2-5,TRBV9,TRBD2
CSAPLSGRANEQFF,TGCAGTGCTCCACTAAGCGGGAGGGCCAATGAGCAGTTCTTC,.,TRBJ2-1,TRBV20-1,TRBD2
CASSWSNEQFF,TGTGCCAGCAGTTGGTCCAATGAGCAGTTCTTC,many,TRBJ2-1,TRBV27,.
CASSSGTSGSGETQYF,TGCGCCAGCAGCTCCGGGACTAGCGGGAGTGGGGAGACCCAGTACTTC,.,TRBJ2-5,TRBV4-3,TRBD2
CAWDPTGPFSALHF,TGTGCCTGGGACCCGACAGGACCCTTCTCGGCCCTCCACTTT,.,TRBJ1-6,TRBV30,.